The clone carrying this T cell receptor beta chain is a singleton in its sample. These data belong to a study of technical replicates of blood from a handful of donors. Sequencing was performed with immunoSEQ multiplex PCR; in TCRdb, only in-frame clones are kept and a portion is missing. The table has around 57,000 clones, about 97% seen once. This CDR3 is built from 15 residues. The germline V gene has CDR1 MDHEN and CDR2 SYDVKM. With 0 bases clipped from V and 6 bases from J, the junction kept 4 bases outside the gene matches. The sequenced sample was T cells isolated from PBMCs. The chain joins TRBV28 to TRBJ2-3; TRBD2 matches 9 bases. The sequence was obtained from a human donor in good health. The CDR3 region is CASSLWSSGSDTQYF. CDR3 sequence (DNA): TGTGCCAGCAGTTTATGGAGTAGCGGGAGTGATACGCAGTATTTT.